This TCR beta chain was captured by sequencing in a study of T cells in Graves' hyperthyroidism and ophthalmopathy. As for the study in general: Any treatment followed the collection of peripheral blood at initial diagnosis. Overall study results and limits: By a 13 V-J model, ophthalmopathy was set apart from stable hyperthyroidism.

In germline, CDR1 is SGDLS, CDR2 YYNGEE. J was trimmed by 4 bases and V by 4 bases; bases with no gene match: 16. There are 19 residues in the CDR3. Patients were excluded because of uncontrolled infection, other autoimmune disease, pregnancy or lactation. With respect to this clonotype: Its antigen is unidentified. This clone may be a read error of a much larger clone one base away.

Regions amplified from RNA transcripts were the TCR beta CDR3 regions. The HTBI primer set was used in a first-round RT-PCR of the TCR CDR3. TCRdb re-called the multiplex PCR reads through MiXCR, storing one row per CDR3 protein. The repertoire consists of hundreds of thousands of distinct CDR3 sequences, with about 19% occurring once and the leading ten covering 16%. The clonotype comes from a woman in her fifties or sixties with Graves' hyperthyroidism that later progressed to Graves' ophthalmopathy. The chain joins TRBV9 to TRBJ2-3; 12 bases agree with TRBD2. The source material was blood. CDR3 coding DNA: TGTGCCAGCAGCCCTCGGCCTAGCGGGGGGGAGAGTCTGGCAGATACGCAGTATTTT. This gives the protein CASSPRPSGGESLADTQYF.